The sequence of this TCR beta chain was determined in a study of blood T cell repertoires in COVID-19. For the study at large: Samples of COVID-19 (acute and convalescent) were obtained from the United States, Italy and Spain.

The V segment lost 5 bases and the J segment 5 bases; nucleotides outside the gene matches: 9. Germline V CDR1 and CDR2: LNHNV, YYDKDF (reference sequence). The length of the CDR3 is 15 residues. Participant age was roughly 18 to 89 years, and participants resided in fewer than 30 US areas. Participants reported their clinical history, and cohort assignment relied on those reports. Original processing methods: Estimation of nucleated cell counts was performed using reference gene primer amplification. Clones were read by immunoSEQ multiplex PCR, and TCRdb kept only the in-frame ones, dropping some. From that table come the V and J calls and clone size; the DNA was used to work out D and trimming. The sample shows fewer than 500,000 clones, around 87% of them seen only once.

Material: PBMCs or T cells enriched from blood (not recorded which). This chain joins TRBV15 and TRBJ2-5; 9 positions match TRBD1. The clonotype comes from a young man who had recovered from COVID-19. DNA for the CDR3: TGTGCCACCAGCGGGGGACAGGGCCCGGGGGAGACCCAGTACTTC. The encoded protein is CATSGGQGPGETQYF.